This T cell receptor (beta chain) was recovered during a study of T cells in women clearing cervical HPV infection. The overall study: Cases were women with histologically confirmed HPV16-related CIN3 or worse, including 2 invasive cancers. Findings of the study overall: CIN3+ cases had significantly higher TCR richness than controls; evenness did not differ. Cases and controls were distinguished at AUC just under 0.85 by richness and V genes.

On this clone itself: The antigen remains undetermined. The sequenced fragment ends 3 residues before the CDR3 boundary, so the rest is inferred from the germline J gene.

TCRdb keeps only in-frame clones here, not all; method: immunoSEQ multiplex PCR. The table lists approximately 15,000 clones. Germline values: CDR1 SGHRS, CDR2 YFSETQ. J gave up 4 bases and V 4 bases, and 8 bases lay outside the gene matches. CDR3 size: 15 residues. This receptor was taken from a woman aged 18 to 75 with a cervical HPV16 infection that either progressed to CIN3+ or cleared (not recorded which). This chain joins TRBV5-1 and TRBJ1-2; 9 positions match TRBD1. Sequencing input: blood buffy coat. The CDR3 loop reads CASSTSGTGLYGYTF. The DNA read from the CDR3 is TGCGCCAGCAGCACCTCCGGGACAGGGCTCTATGGC.